The 32 T cell receptor beta chains reported below all come from one sample, sequenced in a study of cytomegalovirus exposure and HLA in healthy donors. The PCR was carried out with 60 Vbeta primers and 13 Jbeta primers. Clones were sequenced by immunoSEQ multiplex PCR, and TCRdb holds only the in-frame ones, with some missing. The sample has roughly 200,000 clones; roughly 68% are singletons. Sequenced input: PBMCs. The receptors come from a woman between 25 and 40 years old in good health and CMV-seronegative.

This clone was recorded once. This chain connects TRBV11-2 to TRBJ1-1; 8 nucleotides match TRBD1. The V gene end was trimmed by 6 bases and the J gene end by 3 bases; junction bases not matched to a gene: 9. The CDR3 has 15 amino acids. Germline CDR1 is SGHAT and CDR2 is FQNNGV. The DNA for the CDR3 is TGTGCCAGCAGTCGTACGACAGGGGCTTACACTGAAGCTTTCTTT. It translates to CASSRTTGAYTEAFF.

V is TRBV4-1 and J is TRBJ2-7, with 10 bases matching TRBD1. Germline V gene data show CDR1 as MGHRA and CDR2 as YSYEKL. The CDR3 extends over 16 amino acids. V shed 4 bases, J shed 0 bases, and the junction held 6 bases outside the gene matches. The CDR3: CASSLPGQGTSYEQYF. DNA of the CDR3: TGCGCCAGCAGCCTGCCGGGACAGGGGACCTCCTACGAGCAGTACTTC.

This clone turned up a few times. The rearrangement joins TRBV10-1 to TRBJ1-5, with a weak D call TRBD1 (5 bases). CDR1 WNHNN and CDR2 SYGVQD come from the germline V gene (reference sequence). The CDR3 covers 16 residues. CDR3 sequence: CPEGEVGNHSNQPQHF. CDR3 nucleotide sequence: TGCCCTGAAGGGGAGGTTGGCAACCATAGCAATCAGCCCCAGCATTTT.

The chain carries TRBV5-1 and TRBJ2-1; D call uncertain. Trimming left V 0 bases short and J 0 bases short, with 10 bases between. The CDR3 has 16 residues. Germline-derived CDR1 and CDR2 are SGHRS and YFSETQ. CDR3 region: CASSLASGSSYNEQFF. CDR3 bases: TGCGCCAGCAGCTTGGCCTCAGGTTCCTCCTACAATGAGCAGTTCTTC. The full variable domain, its missing parts supplied by reference TRBV5-1 and TRBJ2-1, is KAGVTQTPRYLIKTRGQQVTLSCSPISGHRSVSWYQQTPGQGLQFLFEYFSETQRNKGNFPGRFSGRQFSNSRSEMNVSTLELGDSALYLCASSLASGSSYNEQFFGPGTRLTVL.

V gene TRBV19 combines with J gene TRBJ1-1, with D possibly TRBD1 on 5 matching bases. Between the trimmed V and J ends, which lost 0 bases and 0 bases, there was a span of 8 bases. This CDR3 comprises 15 residues. The germline V gene has CDR1 LNHDA and CDR2 SQIVND (reference sequence). CDR3 in amino acids: CASSIEQGLNTEAFF. CDR3 DNA: TGTGCCAGTAGTATAGAGCAGGGCCTGAACACTGAAGCTTTCTTT.

Written as DNA, the CDR3 is TGTGCCAGCAGCTTGACTACAGATTTCCAAGAGACCCAGTACTTC. Its protein product is CASSLTTDFQETQYF. The chain combines TRBV7-6 with TRBJ2-5; possible D gene TRBD2, 5 bases. Trimming removed 3 bases from V and 1 base from J, with 12 bases in between. Germline CDR1 SGHVS, CDR2 FNYEAQ. The CDR3 is 15 residues long.

The V call is TRBV5-1, the J call TRBJ1-6, with 9 bases identical to TRBD1. The CDR3 extends over 15 amino acids. V lost 7 bases to trimming and J lost 9 bases; unmatched junction nucleotides: 11. CDR1 and CDR2 (germline): SGHRS, YFSETQ. The CDR3 DNA sequence: TGCGCCAGCGGTATGACAGGGGGAGTTTCTTCACCCCTCCACTTT. Residues: CASGMTGGVSSPLHF.

In nucleotides, the CDR3 is TGTGCCAGCAGTTACGCGCGGGAGGGCTACGAGCAGTACTTC. It is translated as CASSYAREGYEQYF. The V gene is TRBV6-6, the J gene TRBJ2-7; TRBD2 matches at 9 bases. After removal of 2 bases from V and 3 bases from J, the junction contained 2 bases not matched to a gene. The CDR3 spans 14 residues. Germline CDR1 MNHNY, CDR2 SVGAGI (reference sequence).

The V gene is TRBV5-1, the J gene TRBJ2-1, with 8 bases identical to TRBD2. Germline CDR1 reads SGHRS; CDR2 reads YFSETQ. The CDR3 is 16 residues long. The V gene end was trimmed by 0 bases and the J gene end by 0 bases; junction bases not matched to a gene: 2. The CDR3 nucleotides are TGCGCCAGCAGCTTGGTGGGGACTAGCTCCTACAATGAGCAGTTCTTC. It encodes CASSLVGTSSYNEQFF.

The V call is TRBV5-4, the J call TRBJ1-1; tentative D call: TRBD1 (5 bases). The germline V gene has CDR1 SGHNT and CDR2 YYREEE (reference sequence). Trimming left V 4 bases short and J 6 bases short, with 16 bases between. The CDR3 is 14 residues long. CDR3 sequence: CASSEGRRVSEAFF. The DNA for the CDR3 is TGTGCCAGCAGCGAGGGACGGAGGGTATCTGAAGCTTTCTTT.

The rearrangement joins TRBV11-1 to TRBJ2-7, with D hard to call. CDR3 length equals 14 residues. Per germline, CDR1 SGHAT and CDR2 FQDESV (reference sequence). V gave up 5 bases and J gave up 8 bases, with 19 bases separating them. This chain's CDR3 is CASSRGSTPFKQYF. The CDR3 DNA reads as TGTGCCAGCAGCAGAGGCAGCACGCCTTTTAAGCAGTACTTC.

This chain uses TRBV29-1 with TRBJ2-1; TRBD2 aligns across 12 bases. There are 14 residues in the CDR3. The germline CDR1 and CDR2 sequences are SQVTM and ANQGSEA. V shed 7 bases, J shed 4 bases, and the junction held 5 bases outside the gene matches. CDR3 sequence reads: CSDTSGGSYNEQFF. The CDR3 DNA sequence: TGCAGCGACACTAGCGGGGGGTCTTACAATGAGCAGTTCTTC.

In the case of this clone: The junction does not match germline at one end; this may be a read error. At the DNA level, this CDR3 is encoded by other sequences in the same sample as well. The chain joins TRBV5-1 to TRBJ2-1, with TRBD2 matching 9 bases. CDR1 is SGHRS and CDR2 is YFSETQ in the germline V gene. The CDR3 totals 16 residues. The CDR3 region has the DNA TGCGCTAGCAGCGGGGGACTAGCCGGGTCCTACAATGAGCAGTTCTTC. Translated, it gives CASSGGLAGSYNEQFF.

V is TRBV6-1 and J is TRBJ1-1; D is undetermined. The CDR3 length is 12 residues. Germline V gene data show CDR1 as MNHNS and CDR2 as SASEGT. The ends were cut back, 2 bases at V and 9 bases at J, with 10 bases in the middle. The CDR3 protein is CASSELAFKAFF. Written as DNA, the CDR3 is TGTGCCAGCAGTGAATTGGCCTTCAAAGCTTTCTTT.

The chain uses TRBV9 and TRBJ2-1; 10 nucleotides match TRBD2. The CDR3 spans 15 residues. Germline CDR1 SGDLS, CDR2 YYNGEE. V lost 3 bases, J lost 5 bases, and 5 bases stayed unmatched. The CDR3 DNA reads as TGTGCCAGCAGCGCCCAACTAGCGGGGCACAATGAGCAGTTCTTC. Its protein product is CASSAQLAGHNEQFF.

The chain uses TRBV5-1 and TRBJ2-6; 8 nucleotides match TRBD1. This CDR3 has 15 amino acids. V shed 9 bases, J shed 2 bases, and the junction held 7 bases outside the gene matches. The germline gives CDR1 SGHRS, CDR2 YFSETQ. CDR3 bases: TGCGCCACCTCGCTACAGGGGGCTGGGGCCAACGTCCTGACTTTC. Translated, it gives CATSLQGAGANVLTF.

The CDR3 DNA sequence: TGCGCCAGCAGCCATACTCTAGGACTAGCGGGTGTATATGAGCAGTTCTTC. Protein: CASSHTLGLAGVYEQFF. V is TRBV4-3 and J is TRBJ2-1, with 11 bases that match TRBD2. CDR1 LGHNA and CDR2 YSLEER come from the germline V gene. V gave up 3 bases and J gave up 8 bases; unmatched junction bases: 12. The length of the CDR3 is 17 residues.

The gene calls are TRBV7-9 and TRBJ1-4; no firm D call. Looked up from germline, CDR1 is SEHNR and CDR2 is FQNEAQ (reference sequence). The CDR3 is 15 residues long. The V end lost 6 bases, the J end lost 8 bases, and 19 bases lay between the germline ends. CDR3 loop: CASSLSLGSLEKLFF. CDR3 nucleotides: TGTGCCAGCAGTCTTTCACTGGGGAGTCTGGAAAAACTGTTTTTT. Filled out from reference TRBV7-9 and TRBJ1-4, the complete variable domain reads DTGVSQNPRHKITKRGQNVTFRCDPISEHNRLYWYRQTLGQGPEFLTYFQNEAQLEKSRLLSDRFSAERPKGSFSTLEIQRTEQGDSAMYLCASSLSLGSLEKLFFGSGTQLSVL.

This chain joins TRBV2 and TRBJ2-3, with 7 nucleotides matching TRBD1. Trimming cost V 6 bases and J 1 base; bases outside gene matches: 10. Germline V gives CDR1 SNHLY, CDR2 FYNNEI. CDR3 length equals 16 residues. CDR3 sequence: CASRDKTGSRTDTQYF. The CDR3 region has the DNA TGTGCCAGCAGAGATAAGACAGGGAGCCGCACAGATACGCAGTATTTT.

The chain combines TRBV19 with TRBJ1-5; D is unresolved. V gave up 4 bases and J gave up 5 bases, with 12 bases separating them. This CDR3 contains 14 residues. Germline CDR1 LNHDA, CDR2 SQIVND (reference sequence). CDR3 bases: TGTGCCAGTAGTACCCACACAAATTATCAGCCCCAGCATTTT. It is translated as CASSTHTNYQPQHF.

This clone was recorded a few times. The CDR3 DNA reads TGTGCCAGTAGTATGGGACAGGGAGGTATCTATGGCTACACCTTC. Residues: CASSMGQGGIYGYTF. The chain uses TRBV19 and TRBJ1-2; 9 nucleotides match TRBD1. CDR3 length: 15 residues. CDR1 LNHDA and CDR2 SQIVND come from the germline V gene (reference sequence). Losses at the gene ends were 3 bases for V and 4 bases for J; bases not matched to a gene: 6.

CDR3 DNA sequence: TGTGCCAGCAGTGCTGACAGGGCGGGGACCGGGGAGCTGTTTTTT. Its protein is CASSADRAGTGELFF. The chain is built from TRBV7-3 and TRBJ2-2, with D maybe TRBD1 (7 bases). The CDR3 runs 15 residues. V was trimmed by 6 bases and J by 5 bases, leaving 16 bases between them. Germline CDR1 is SGHTA and CDR2 is FQGTGA.

This clone has more than one count but fewer than ten. The chain couples TRBV2 to TRBJ1-1; D is ambiguous. V was shortened by 7 bases and J by 1 base, with 7 bases between the two germline ends. Germline V gives CDR1 SNHLY, CDR2 FYNNEI. The CDR3 extends over 12 amino acids. The CDR3 bases are TGTGCCAGCACCTACAGGAACACTGAAGCTTTCTTT. This codes for CASTYRNTEAFF.

The DNA for the CDR3 is TGTGCCAGCAGCATACCTAGAGCGGGAGGGTTGAACATTCAGTACTTC. This codes for CASSIPRAGGLNIQYF. The chain has TRBV7-9 and TRBJ2-4; 10 nucleotides line up with TRBD2. CDR1 is SEHNR, CDR2 FQNEAQ, per germline (reference sequence). Trimming at V came to 5 bases and at J to 7 bases, leaving 11 bases not matched to a gene. The CDR3 covers 16 residues.

This clone was seen more than once but under ten times. The chain is built from TRBV10-3 and TRBJ2-5; 10 nucleotides align to TRBD2. CDR3 length equals 16 residues. Losses at the gene ends were 8 bases for V and 1 base for J; bases not matched to a gene: 10. Germline-derived CDR1 and CDR2 are ENHRY and SYGVKD. The CDR3 protein is CAIAPSSGGRQETQYF. CDR3 DNA: TGTGCCATCGCCCCGTCTAGCGGGGGCCGCCAAGAGACCCAGTACTTC.

V usage is TRBV27 and J usage is TRBJ2-3, with TRBD2 matching 11 bases. The trim removed 3 bases at V and 12 bases at J, leaving 8 bases unmatched. Germline V gene sequence: CDR1 MNHEY, CDR2 SMNVEV (reference sequence). This CDR3 contains 14 residues. The CDR3 region has the DNA TGTGCCAGCAGTTTGGGGACTAGCGGAACCCCACAGTATTTT. Translated, it gives CASSLGTSGTPQYF.

The chain uses TRBV9 and TRBJ2-1; 9 nucleotides line up with TRBD2. The V gene end was trimmed by 0 bases and the J gene end by 10 bases; junction bases not matched to a gene: 20. The CDR3 covers 19 residues. Germline loops: CDR1 SGDLS, CDR2 YYNGEE. CDR3 sequence reads: CASSVAFMGADPAGGEQFF. CDR3 nucleotides: TGTGCCAGCAGCGTAGCGTTCATGGGGGCCGATCCAGCGGGAGGAGAGCAGTTCTTC.

This clone has only one observation. The chain employs TRBV27 and TRBJ1-6; D remains unclear. This CDR3 region has 11 residues. Per the germline V gene, CDR1 is MNHEY and CDR2 is SMNVEV (reference sequence). Trimming shortened V by 4 bases and J by 11 bases, and 6 bases separated the two germline ends. CDR3 DNA: TGTGCCAGCAGTTCCGGGACACCCCTCCACTTT. Protein: CASSSGTPLHF.

This chain links TRBV7-2 with TRBJ2-7, with 10 bases identical to TRBD2. V trimming: 1 base; J trimming: 4 bases; junction bases outside the gene matches: 10. The CDR3 is 17 residues long. Germline lookup yields CDR1 SGHTA and CDR2 FQGNSA. CDR3 residues: CASSLETSGTSVYEQYF. CDR3 DNA: TGTGCCAGCAGCTTAGAGACTTCCGGGACTAGCGTATACGAGCAGTACTTC.

Details on this clone: Other DNA sequences of this sample code for an identical CDR3. The chain joins TRBV6-5 to TRBJ2-7; TRBD2 is a possible D gene (7 bases). Germline V gene lookup returns CDR1 MNHEY and CDR2 SVGAGI. The CDR3 sequence is 15 residues long. V dropped 2 bases and J dropped 0 bases, with 11 bases sitting between them. CDR3 in amino acids: CASSYGGGGSYEQYF. CDR3 DNA sequence: TGTGCCAGCAGTTACGGCGGGGGCGGCTCCTACGAGCAGTACTTC.

The rearrangement links TRBV7-8 to TRBJ2-5; a weak D match, TRBD2 (5 bases). The J call could be wrong; TRBJ2-7 is a better fit for the DNA end. The CDR3 extends over 15 amino acids. Germline V gives CDR1 SGHVS, CDR2 FQNEAQ. Written as DNA, the CDR3 is TGTGCCAGCAGCTTATTGGGGTGGGGAGCCTACGAGCAGTACTTC. Protein sequence: CASSLLGWGAYEQYF.

This chain joins TRBV6-1 and TRBJ2-1; 10 positions agree with TRBD2. The junction had 2 bases not matched to a gene; V was cut back by 4 bases and J by 2 bases. Germline values: CDR1 MNHNS, CDR2 SASEGT. The CDR3 consists of 15 residues. CDR3 coding DNA: TGTGCCAGCAGTGCGACTAGCGGGCCCTACAATGAGCAGTTCTTC. It is translated as CASSATSGPYNEQFF.